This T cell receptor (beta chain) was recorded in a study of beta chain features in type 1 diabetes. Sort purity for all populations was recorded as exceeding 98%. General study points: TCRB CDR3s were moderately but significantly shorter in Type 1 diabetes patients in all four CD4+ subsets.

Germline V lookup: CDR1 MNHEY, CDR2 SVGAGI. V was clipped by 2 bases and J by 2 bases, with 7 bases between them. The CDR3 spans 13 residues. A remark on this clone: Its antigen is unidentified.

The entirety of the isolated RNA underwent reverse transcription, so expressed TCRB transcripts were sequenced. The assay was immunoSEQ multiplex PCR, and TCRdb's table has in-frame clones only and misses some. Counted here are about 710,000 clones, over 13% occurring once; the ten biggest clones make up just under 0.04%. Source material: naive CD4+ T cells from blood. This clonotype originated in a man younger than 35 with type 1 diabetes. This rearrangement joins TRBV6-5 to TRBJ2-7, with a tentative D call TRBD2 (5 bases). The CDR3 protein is CASSYGSPYEQYF. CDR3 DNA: TGTGCCAGCAGTTACGGGAGCCCCTACGAGCAGTACTTC.